The T cell receptor (beta chain) described here comes from a study of CD8+ T cells in alopecia areata. Study observations and caveats: Patients shared TCRs less clearly than mice did, possibly owing to HLA. Within the top 100, expanded CD8+ clones significantly decreased with tofacitinib, as did scalp clonality. The study also sequences resident alphabeta T cells of normal skin in scalp samples.

This CDR3 region has 15 residues. With 3 bases clipped from V and 2 bases from J, the junction kept 5 bases outside the gene matches. CDR1 and CDR2 (germline): SEHNR, FQNEAQ (reference sequence). Comments on this clone: Antigen: not known.

Extraction and reverse transcription of RNA yielded cDNA as the sequencing template. Here immunoSEQ multiplex PCR was the method, and the copy in TCRdb shows in-frame clones only, minus some. This table has about 140,000 clones, 80% to 90% appearing once. As for treatment: oral pan-JAK inhibitor, 5-10 mg twice daily. From PBMCs, CD4+ and CD8+ T cells were sorted. The J gene is TRBJ2-5, the V gene TRBV7-9; the match to TRBD2 covers 8 bases. The source material was CD8+ T cells sorted from blood, sampled at week 4, from a patient treated with tofacitinib. The receptor was derived from a human donor with alopecia areata. CDR3 nucleotides: TGTGCCAGCAGCTTCGTGGCGGGGGGACAAGAGACCCAGTACTTC. It specifies CASSFVAGGQETQYF.